The 7 T cell receptor beta chains given below trace back to one sample, sequenced in a study of blood T cells in healthy people across ages. Then a second PCR, running roughly 6 to 11 cycles, was carried out with a sample-barcoded 5' primer and a J-beta primer mix. TCRdb re-derived calls from the 5' RACE reads in MiXCR, one entry per CDR3 protein. The sample records around 1.5 million distinct CDR3 sequences, approximately 42% being singletons. The specimen was blood. The receptors originated from a woman between 18 and 29 years old in good health.

The chain combines TRBV29-1 with TRBJ1-1; the match to TRBD1 covers 7 bases. CDR3 length equals 12 residues. Per germline, CDR1 SQVTM and CDR2 ANQGSEA. Germline trimming cut 5 bases from V and 7 bases from J; bases unmatched to any gene: 7. The CDR3: CSVTGAAGEAFF. The CDR3 DNA sequence: TGCAGCGTTACAGGGGCGGCGGGTGAAGCTTTCTTT.

A single count supports this clonotype. The V and J genes are TRBV25-1 and TRBJ2-5, with TRBD2 as a possible D gene (5 bases). The CDR3 extends over 14 amino acids. Trimming shortened V by 1 base and J by 5 bases, and 11 bases separated the two germline ends. Germline V CDR1 and CDR2: MGHDK, SYGVNS. CDR3 bases: TGTGCCAGCAGTGAATCGGCTTCGGGGGAGACCCAGTACTTC. Protein sequence: CASSESASGETQYF. Looking up the rest from reference TRBV25-1 and TRBJ2-5 gives the full variable domain: EADIYQTPRYLVIGTGKKITLECSQTMGHDKMYWYQQDPGMELHLIHYSYGVNSTEKGDLSSESTVSRIRTEHFPLTLESARPSHTSQYLCASSESASGETQYFGPGTRLLVL.

V and J are TRBV28 and TRBJ1-1, with 8 positions matching TRBD1. V lost 5 bases, J lost 3 bases, and 8 bases stayed unmatched. The CDR3 is made up of 15 amino acids. Looked up from germline, CDR1 is MDHEN and CDR2 is SYDVKM. In nucleotides, the CDR3 is TGTGCCAGCAGTCCCACCCAGGGGGCCCACACTGAAGCTTTCTTT. This encodes CASSPTQGAHTEAFF.

The chain recombines TRBV6-1 with TRBJ1-5; D may be TRBD1 (6 bases). CDR1 MNHNS and CDR2 SASEGT come from the germline V gene. CDR3 length equals 15 residues. V was pared by 6 bases and J by 2 bases, with 14 bases between. The CDR3 region is CASSPGQWGNQPQHF. For the CDR3, the DNA is TGTGCCAGCAGCCCGGGACAATGGGGCAATCAGCCCCAGCATTTT.

This chain links TRBV5-1 with TRBJ2-1, with unresolved D. Germline CDR1 reads SGHRS; CDR2 reads YFSETQ. V was clipped by 1 base and J by 4 bases, with 12 bases between them. The CDR3 length is 15 residues. The CDR3 bases are TGCGCCAGCAGCTTGACGGTATATGGGTACAATGAGCAGTTCTTC. Its protein is CASSLTVYGYNEQFF.

The chain uses TRBV5-6 and TRBJ2-1; D gene ambiguous. The CDR3 sequence is 13 residues long. V was pared by 4 bases and J by 8 bases, with 13 bases between. Germline values: CDR1 SGHDT, CDR2 YYEEEE. The CDR3 loop is CASSLRVIHEQFF. The CDR3, as DNA: TGTGCCAGCAGCCTGAGAGTAATCCATGAGCAGTTCTTC.

This chain connects TRBV20-1 to TRBJ2-1, with 7 bases aligning to TRBD2. Germline CDR1 reads DFQATT; CDR2 reads SNEGSKA (reference sequence). The CDR3 has 13 residues. Trimming took 3 bases from V and 7 from J; bases not matched to a gene: 6. Here the CDR3 DNA reads TGCAGTGCTAGTGTTGAAGCGGGGAATGAGCAGTTCTTC. Translation gives CSASVEAGNEQFF.